The 6 T cell receptor beta chains given below trace back to one sample, sequenced in a study of T-cell reconstitution after alpha-beta-depleted transplantation in children. Unique molecular identifiers featured in how the TCRbeta library was prepared. TCRdb independently ran MiXCR on the PCR reads; one entry per CDR3 protein. The sample includes about 58,000 distinct CDR3 sequences, around 40% of them seen just once. Sample: PBMCs, mostly from graft donor cells, taken 360 days after TCRalphabeta/CD19-depleted stem cell transplant. The receptor set was obtained from a male patient between 10 and 17 years old who had a stem cell transplant for acute lymphoblastic leukemia, so the T cells may come from the graft donor.

The chain uses TRBV20-1 and TRBJ2-7; TRBD2 aligns across 7 bases. This CDR3 has 15 amino acids. Germline V gene sequence: CDR1 DFQATT, CDR2 SNEGSKA (reference sequence). J was trimmed by 2 bases and V by 2 bases; bases with no gene match: 9. In DNA, the CDR3 is TGCAGTGCTAGACTTGGGGGGGTAGGGACCTACGAGCAGTACTTC. It is translated as CSARLGGVGTYEQYF.

The chain is built from TRBV10-2 and TRBJ2-3; possibly TRBD2 for D (5 bases). The CDR3 length is 14 residues. Germline V gives CDR1 WSHSY, CDR2 SAAADI. Trimming stripped 6 bases from V and 6 bases from J, with 16 bases between. The CDR3 loop is CASSQLASPDTQYF. CDR3 coding DNA: TGCGCCAGCAGCCAGCTAGCTTCCCCCGATACGCAGTATTTT.

The chain employs TRBV18 and TRBJ2-7; the match to TRBD1 covers 8 bases. Per the germline V gene, CDR1 is KGHSH and CDR2 is LQKENI. After removal of 1 base from V and 0 bases from J, the junction contained 5 bases not matched to a gene. The CDR3 contains 16 residues. The CDR3 protein is CASSPQWDRSSYEQYF. DNA for the CDR3: TGTGCCAGCTCACCACAATGGGACAGGAGCTCCTACGAGCAGTACTTC.

CDR3 amino acids: CASSQDRIAGEGDEQFF. DNA for the CDR3: TGTGCCAGCAGCCAAGATCGAATAGCGGGAGAAGGAGATGAGCAGTTCTTC. The chain combines TRBV14 with TRBJ2-1, with 9 positions matching TRBD2. V lost 0 bases, J lost 8 bases, and 11 bases stayed unmatched. The CDR3 runs to 17 residues. Germline lookup yields CDR1 SGHDN and CDR2 FVKESK.

V usage is TRBV27 and J usage is TRBJ2-7, with TRBD2 matching over 8 bases. There are 14 residues in the CDR3. Germline V CDR1 and CDR2: MNHEY, SMNVEV (reference sequence). The V gene end was trimmed by 5 bases and the J gene end by 6 bases; junction bases not matched to a gene: 9. CDR3 residues: CASSQAGALREQYF. The CDR3 bases are TGTGCCAGCAGTCAAGCGGGGGCCCTTCGCGAGCAGTACTTC.

The CDR3 DNA follows: TGTGCCAGCAGTTTATCCCTAGACAGGGCTGGTCAGCCCCAGCATTTT. It yields the protein CASSLSLDRAGQPQHF. V usage is TRBV27 and J usage is TRBJ1-5; 7 nucleotides agree with TRBD1. The junction had 8 bases not matched to a gene; V was cut back by 0 bases and J by 6 bases. The CDR3 spans 16 residues. Germline V CDR1 and CDR2: MNHEY, SMNVEV (reference sequence).